This T cell receptor (beta chain) was identified in a study of memory CD4+ T cells and cytomegalovirus serostatus. Overall study findings and caveats: Suggested: most of the CMV-linked TCR signature lies in CD4+ memory cells.

Sequenced by immunoSEQ multiplex PCR; TCRdb stores in-frame clones only, minus some. The sample gives roughly 60,000 clones, 80% to 85% of which show up once; around 1.1% is in the top ten. As to this clone: Its cognate antigen is unknown.

Single viable CD3+CD4+CD8-CD45RO+ cells were sorted as the memory CD4+ T cells. Total CD4+ T cells were enriched by CD4 positive selection. This TCR was recovered from an adult in good health and CMV-seronegative. Sequenced: memory CD4+ T cells from blood.

DNA of the CDR3: TGTGCCAGCAGCTTACGGAACACTGAAGCTTTCTTT. Its translation is CASSLRNTEAFF. The J gene is TRBJ1-1, the V gene TRBV11-2; D is unresolved. This CDR3 is 12 amino acids long. Trimming removed 2 bases from V and 1 base from J, with 2 bases in between. From germline, CDR1 is SGHAT and CDR2 FQNNGV. Based on the CDR3 plus reference TRBV11-2 and TRBJ1-1, the full variable domain is EAGVAQSPRYKIIEKRQSVAFWCNPISGHATLYWYQQILGQGPKLLIQFQNNGVVDDSQLPKDRFSAERLKGVDSTLKIQPAKLEDSAVYLCASSLRNTEAFFGQGTRLTVV.